This T cell receptor beta chain stems from a study of a mutant IDH1 vaccine in newly diagnosed glioma. As for the study in general: Patients were pretreated with radiotherapy, temozolomide, or both, mostly both.

The repertoire was sequenced with immunoSEQ multiplex PCR; TCRdb's copy has only in-frame clones and lacks some. The table has around 88,000 clones, roughly 77% seen once. The time point: baseline, week 1 (first vaccination visit). The treatment here: pre-vaccination baseline after standard-of-care therapy. Trimming removed 10 bases from V and 11 bases from J; junction bases left unmatched: 19. The germline CDR1 and CDR2 sequences are MNHNS and SASEGT. CDR3 length: 14 residues. This chain links TRBV6-1 with TRBJ2-5, with 7 bases aligning to TRBD2. The starting material was PBMCs, obtained from a glioma patient treated with radiotherapy, temozolomide or both. This TCR was recovered from a middle-aged man with glioma. DNA for the CDR3: TGTGCCACTCCGCGTCCACTAGCGTATTATGAGCAGTACTTC. Protein sequence: CATPRPLAYYEQYF.